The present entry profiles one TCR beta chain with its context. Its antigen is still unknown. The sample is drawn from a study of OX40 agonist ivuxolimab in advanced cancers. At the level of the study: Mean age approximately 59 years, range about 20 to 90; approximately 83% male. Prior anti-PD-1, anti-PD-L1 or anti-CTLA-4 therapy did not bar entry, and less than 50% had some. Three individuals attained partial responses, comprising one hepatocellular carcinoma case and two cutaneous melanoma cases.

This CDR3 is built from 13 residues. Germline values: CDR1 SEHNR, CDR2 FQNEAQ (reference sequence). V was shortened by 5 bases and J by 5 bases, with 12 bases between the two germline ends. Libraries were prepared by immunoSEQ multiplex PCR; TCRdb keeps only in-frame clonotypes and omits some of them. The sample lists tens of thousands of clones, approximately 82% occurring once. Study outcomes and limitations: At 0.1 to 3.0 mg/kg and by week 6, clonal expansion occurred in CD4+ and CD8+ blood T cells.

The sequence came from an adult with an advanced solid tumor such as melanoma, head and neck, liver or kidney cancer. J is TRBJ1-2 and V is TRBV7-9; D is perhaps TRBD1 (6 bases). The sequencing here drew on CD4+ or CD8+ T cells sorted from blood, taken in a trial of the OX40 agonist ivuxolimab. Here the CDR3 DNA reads TGTGCCAGCAGCGGCAGGACAGTTTATGGCTACACCTTC. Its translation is CASSGRTVYGYTF.